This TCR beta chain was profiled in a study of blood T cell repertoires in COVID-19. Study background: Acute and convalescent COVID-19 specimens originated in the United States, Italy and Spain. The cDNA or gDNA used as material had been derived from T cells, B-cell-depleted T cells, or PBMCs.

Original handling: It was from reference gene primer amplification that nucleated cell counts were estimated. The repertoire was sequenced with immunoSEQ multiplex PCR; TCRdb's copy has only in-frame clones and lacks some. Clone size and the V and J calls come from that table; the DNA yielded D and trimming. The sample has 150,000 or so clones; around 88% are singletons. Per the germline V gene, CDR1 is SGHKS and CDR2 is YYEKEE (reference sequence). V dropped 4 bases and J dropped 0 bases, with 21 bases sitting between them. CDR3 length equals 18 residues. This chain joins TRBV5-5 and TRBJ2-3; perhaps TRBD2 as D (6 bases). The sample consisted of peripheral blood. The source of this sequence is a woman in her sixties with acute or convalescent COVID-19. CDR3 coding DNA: TGTGCCAGCAGCCCCTGGGGGGAAGGCTATCTTAGCACAGATACGCAGTATTTT. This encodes CASSPWGEGYLSTDTQYF.